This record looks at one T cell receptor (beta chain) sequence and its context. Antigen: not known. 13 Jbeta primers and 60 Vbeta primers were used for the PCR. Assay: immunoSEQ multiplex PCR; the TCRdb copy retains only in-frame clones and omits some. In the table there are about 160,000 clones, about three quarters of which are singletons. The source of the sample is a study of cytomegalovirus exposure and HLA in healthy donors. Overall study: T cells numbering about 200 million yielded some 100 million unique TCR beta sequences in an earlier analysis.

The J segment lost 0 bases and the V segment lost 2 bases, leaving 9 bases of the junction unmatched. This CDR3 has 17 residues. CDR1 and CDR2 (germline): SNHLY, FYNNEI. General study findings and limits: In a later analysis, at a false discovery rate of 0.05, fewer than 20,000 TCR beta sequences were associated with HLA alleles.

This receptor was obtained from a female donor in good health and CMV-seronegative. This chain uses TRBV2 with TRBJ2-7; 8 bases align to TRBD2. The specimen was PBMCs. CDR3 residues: CASSEPRSSGSSYEQYF. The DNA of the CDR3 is TGTGCCAGCAGTGAACCTCGGTCAAGCGGGAGCTCCTACGAGCAGTACTTC.